The clone carrying this T cell receptor (beta chain) showed up just a few times. The antigen is undetermined. The authors incorporated unique molecular identifiers into the TCR beta cDNA libraries. TCRdb independently ran MiXCR on the PCR reads; one entry per CDR3 protein. The sample records a few hundred thousand distinct CDR3 sequences, 30% to 40% being singletons. This entry comes from a study of post-analysis software for immune sequencing data. General study points: When patients were compared with controls, about five TRBV segments were more frequent, TRBV5-6, TRBV5-1 and TRBV20-1 among them.

Per the germline V gene, CDR1 is LGHDT and CDR2 is YNNKEL (reference sequence). CDR3 length equals 13 residues. The V end was cut by 1 base, the J end by 2 bases, with 5 bases between. This chain links TRBV3-1 with TRBJ1-2; no reliable D call. Source material: blood. This receptor was taken from a girl under 18 with multiple sclerosis. DNA for the CDR3: TGTGCCAGCAGCCAAGGCCTAAACTATGGCTACACCTTC. This codes for CASSQGLNYGYTF.